This is a list of T cell receptor beta chains from one sample in a study of shared clonotypes between healthy human individuals. Assay: immunoSEQ multiplex PCR; the TCRdb copy retains only in-frame clones and omits some. Of some 2,000,000 clones in the sample, around 95% are singletons; the top ten hold roughly 0.13%. The sample taken for sequencing was naive CD4+ T cells sorted from blood. These TCRs come from a man aged 18 to 30 in good health. CDR3s include the opening cysteine and the closing phenylalanine or tryptophan. The D gene is left open where the match is weak. Rows give clone size only sometimes, using once, few, many, or a class for an expanded clone.

-,-,TRBV9,TRBJ1-2,CASSVEEGLYGYTF
-,-,TRBV2,TRBJ1-4,CASSETDKATATNEKLFF
-,-,TRBV7-9,TRBJ1-4,CASSLGGNEKLFF
-,-,TRBV2,TRBJ2-7,CASRTDSYEQYF
-,TRBD1,TRBV6-1,TRBJ2-1,CASSRGQGVVEQFF
once,-,TRBV27,TRBJ2-7,CASSLDTGPSYEQYF
-,-,TRBV19,TRBJ1-2,CASSQMGYTF
-,-,TRBV6-1,TRBJ1-1,CASSGLSVGNTEAFF
-,TRBD2,TRBV10-1,TRBJ2-1,CASSEIAGDYNEQFF
-,TRBD1,TRBV6-6,TRBJ1-6,CASRGQGLNSPLHF
-,-,TRBV18,TRBJ1-4,CASSPLDTRNEKLFF
once,TRBD1,TRBV5-5,TRBJ1-6,CASSLRTGANNSPLHF
once,TRBD2,TRBV7-2,TRBJ2-7,CASSRDYRYEQYF
-,-,TRBV28,TRBJ1-2,CASSLSGRGNYGYTF
-,-,TRBV30,TRBJ2-3,CAWGGSADTQYF
-,-,TRBV19,TRBJ1-1,CASSIRGENTEAFF
-,-,TRBV5-1,TRBJ2-3,CASAEGTPSTDTQYF
-,-,TRBV5-1,TRBJ1-1,CASSFAGHTEAFF
-,-,TRBV2,TRBJ2-7,CASSEAAGRYEQYF
-,-,TRBV10-3,TRBJ2-3,CAISESGEDTQYF
once,TRBD1,TRBV7-2,TRBJ2-7,CASSSGQGPNEQYF
-,-,TRBV4-2,TRBJ1-1,CASSQDSQLEAFF
-,-,TRBV19,TRBJ2-7,CASSSRPSYEQYF
once,TRBD2,TRBV4-3,TRBJ2-7,CASSQETSAGEQYF
-,TRBD1,TRBV18,TRBJ2-7,CASSPPGQGVTYEQYF
-,-,TRBV11-2,TRBJ1-3,CASSLVWGSGNTIYF
-,-,TRBV5-1,TRBJ1-1,CASSLGGPGPEAFF
-,TRBD2,TRBV7-2,TRBJ2-3,CASSLGSGRTDTQYF
-,TRBD1,TRBV19,TRBJ2-2,CASSTTGGTGELFF
-,-,TRBV19,TRBJ2-4,CASSIVGGNIQYF
-,TRBD1,TRBV5-1,TRBJ2-5,CASSLGQGRETQYF
-,TRBD2,TRBV18,TRBJ2-7,CASSLGTSEGHEQYF
-,-,TRBV10-3,TRBJ2-2,CAISEGRSVTGELFF
once,TRBD1,TRBV6-5,TRBJ1-1,CASSYFPTGAFEAFF
-,TRBD2,TRBV10-1,TRBJ2-1,CASSGDRLAGYNEQFF
-,TRBD2,TRBV27,TRBJ2-2,CASRTSGGASNTGELFF
-,-,TRBV4-2,TRBJ2-7,CASSQGGYEQYF
-,-,TRBV19,TRBJ2-4,CASSIGQILAKNIQYF
few,-,TRBV19,TRBJ1-5,CASSPGGENQPQHF
-,TRBD1,TRBV5-5,TRBJ1-4,CASSPGQGAGEKLFF
-,TRBD1,TRBV6-1,TRBJ2-7,CASHRGSHEQYF
-,-,TRBV6-5,TRBJ1-1,CASSRGDTEAFF
-,TRBD1,TRBV10-3,TRBJ1-1,CAVKTGGNTEAFF
-,TRBD2,TRBV4-1,TRBJ2-2,CASSHPWASGSYREAGELFF
-,TRBD1,TRBV5-4,TRBJ2-7,CASSTSRDRALYEQYF
once,-,TRBV21-1,TRBJ2-3,CASSKFRPSTDTQYF
-,-,TRBV28,TRBJ2-7,CASSSRGVGSYEQYF
-,-,TRBV5-1,TRBJ2-4,CASMERGGDIQYF
-,-,TRBV6-5,TRBJ1-2,CASSYSPRYGYTF
-,-,TRBV15,TRBJ1-6,CATSRDKPSPLHF